This T cell receptor (beta chain) came from a study of CD8 T cells in ankylosing spondylitis. Broader study findings: Disease-linked clones were reportedly significantly enriched in matched ankylosing spondylitis synovial fluid. Those disease-linked clones were CD8+; they were also relatively rare in peripheral blood. Ankylosing spondylitis blood appeared to carry a characteristic TCR beta motif of roughly 8 highly homologous variants. Reports of some motif variants in reactive arthritis synovial fluid and blood predate this one.

This clonotype was picked up a small number of times. Its antigen is still unknown. Quantitative 5'-RACE with molecular barcodes generated TCR beta libraries. TCRdb reprocessed the 5' RACE reads with MiXCR, giving one entry per CDR3 protein. The sample lists 200,000 to 250,000 distinct CDR3 sequences, about a sixth occurring once. The germline V gene encodes CDR1 SEHNR and CDR2 FQNEAQ (reference sequence). CDR3 length equals 14 residues. Trimming cost V 4 bases and J 6 bases; bases outside gene matches: 7. The TCR comes from a male donor with ankylosing spondylitis. Input material: blood, either unsorted or a sorted T cell fraction (not recorded which). This chain uses TRBV7-9 with TRBJ2-3; 7 positions agree with TRBD2. This chain's CDR3 is CASSSPREMDTQYF. As DNA, the CDR3 is TGTGCCAGCAGCTCCCCGCGGGAGATGGATACGCAGTATTTT.